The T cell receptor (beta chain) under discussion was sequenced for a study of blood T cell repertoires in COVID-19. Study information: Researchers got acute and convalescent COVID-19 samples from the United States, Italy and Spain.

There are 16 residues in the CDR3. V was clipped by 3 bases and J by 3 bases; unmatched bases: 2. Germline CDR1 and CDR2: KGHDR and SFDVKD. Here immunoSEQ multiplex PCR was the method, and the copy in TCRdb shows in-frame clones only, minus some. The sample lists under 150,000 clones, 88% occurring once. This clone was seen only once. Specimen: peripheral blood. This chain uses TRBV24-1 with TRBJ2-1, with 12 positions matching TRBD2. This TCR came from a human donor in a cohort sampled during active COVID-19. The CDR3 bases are TGTGCCACCAGTGATCTAGCGGGGGGGCGCTACAATGAGCAGTTCTTC. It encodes CATSDLAGGRYNEQFF.